This T cell receptor beta chain stems from a study of identical twins. This clonotype was observed many times. The antigen is not known. Study-level results: Twin-shared out-of-frame alpha sequences were enriched for low generation probability.

One entry per CDR3 protein results from TCRdb running MiXCR on the 5' RACE reads. Among hundreds of thousands of distinct CDR3 sequences listed, around 21% were seen once. Looked up from germline, CDR1 is DFQATT and CDR2 is SNEGSKA (reference sequence). CDR3 length: 11 residues. Trimming cost V 3 bases and J 6 bases, with 6 bases left between them. The same data also went into a second study, on T cells expressing NK-cell markers.

The chain joins TRBV20-1 to TRBJ2-1; D uncertain. The sequence derives from a woman aged 18-29 years in good health. The source material was PBMCs. The CDR3 here is CSASDRNEQFF. The CDR3 DNA is TGCAGTGCTAGTGACCGCAATGAGCAGTTCTTC.